This T cell receptor beta chain was recovered during a study of CXCR3-negative and CXCR3-positive naive CD8 T cells. Libraries were UMI-labeled 5' RACE TRB cDNA. Following a re-call of the 5' RACE reads, TCRdb has one entry per CDR3 protein and lacks DNA. The sample data list approximately 38,000 distinct CDR3 sequences. Study observations and caveats: CXCR3-negative and CXCR3-positive naive cells shared comparable TRBV-TRBJ usage, but memory cells did not.

From germline, CDR1 is SQVTM and CDR2 ANQGSEA. The CDR3 runs 14 residues. With respect to this clonotype: The antigen remains unidentified.

The TCR comes from a human donor in good health. Some clones in this sample may be carry-over from other donors' samples. Sample: memory CD8+ T cells from blood. The chain links TRBV29-1 to TRBJ2-1. CDR3 protein: CSVDYRGSYNEQFF.